Ten or more counts support the clone carrying this TCR beta chain. Its antigen remains unknown. There are 13 residues in the CDR3. In germline, CDR1 is LNHDA, CDR2 SQIVND (reference sequence). Trimming left V 6 bases short and J 5 bases short, with 13 bases between. This specimen comes from a study of glioma-infiltrating T cells. TCR alpha and beta CDR3 regions were amplified from RNA using iRepertoire nested multiplex PCR. One-step reverse transcription and amplification started from approximately 100-400 ng of tissue mRNA or PBMC total RNA. TCRdb re-analysed the multiplex PCR reads in MiXCR, keeping a single row per CDR3 protein. The table shows roughly 120,000 distinct CDR3 sequences, with roughly 25% occurring only once. The study's findings and limits: Tissue-blood divergence was below expectation in non-neoplastic patients, above in gliomas.

Material for sequencing was glioma tissue, nonneoplastic brain tissue, or PBMCs (not recorded which). This chain joins TRBV19 and TRBJ2-5; D gene uncertain. The sequence came from a human donor with low-grade glioma or glioblastoma, undergoing nonglioma brain surgery, or in good health (not recorded which). The CDR3 region has the DNA TGTGCCAGTAGCGAAAACCTACGGGAGACCCAGTACTTC. This sequence encodes CASSENLRETQYF.